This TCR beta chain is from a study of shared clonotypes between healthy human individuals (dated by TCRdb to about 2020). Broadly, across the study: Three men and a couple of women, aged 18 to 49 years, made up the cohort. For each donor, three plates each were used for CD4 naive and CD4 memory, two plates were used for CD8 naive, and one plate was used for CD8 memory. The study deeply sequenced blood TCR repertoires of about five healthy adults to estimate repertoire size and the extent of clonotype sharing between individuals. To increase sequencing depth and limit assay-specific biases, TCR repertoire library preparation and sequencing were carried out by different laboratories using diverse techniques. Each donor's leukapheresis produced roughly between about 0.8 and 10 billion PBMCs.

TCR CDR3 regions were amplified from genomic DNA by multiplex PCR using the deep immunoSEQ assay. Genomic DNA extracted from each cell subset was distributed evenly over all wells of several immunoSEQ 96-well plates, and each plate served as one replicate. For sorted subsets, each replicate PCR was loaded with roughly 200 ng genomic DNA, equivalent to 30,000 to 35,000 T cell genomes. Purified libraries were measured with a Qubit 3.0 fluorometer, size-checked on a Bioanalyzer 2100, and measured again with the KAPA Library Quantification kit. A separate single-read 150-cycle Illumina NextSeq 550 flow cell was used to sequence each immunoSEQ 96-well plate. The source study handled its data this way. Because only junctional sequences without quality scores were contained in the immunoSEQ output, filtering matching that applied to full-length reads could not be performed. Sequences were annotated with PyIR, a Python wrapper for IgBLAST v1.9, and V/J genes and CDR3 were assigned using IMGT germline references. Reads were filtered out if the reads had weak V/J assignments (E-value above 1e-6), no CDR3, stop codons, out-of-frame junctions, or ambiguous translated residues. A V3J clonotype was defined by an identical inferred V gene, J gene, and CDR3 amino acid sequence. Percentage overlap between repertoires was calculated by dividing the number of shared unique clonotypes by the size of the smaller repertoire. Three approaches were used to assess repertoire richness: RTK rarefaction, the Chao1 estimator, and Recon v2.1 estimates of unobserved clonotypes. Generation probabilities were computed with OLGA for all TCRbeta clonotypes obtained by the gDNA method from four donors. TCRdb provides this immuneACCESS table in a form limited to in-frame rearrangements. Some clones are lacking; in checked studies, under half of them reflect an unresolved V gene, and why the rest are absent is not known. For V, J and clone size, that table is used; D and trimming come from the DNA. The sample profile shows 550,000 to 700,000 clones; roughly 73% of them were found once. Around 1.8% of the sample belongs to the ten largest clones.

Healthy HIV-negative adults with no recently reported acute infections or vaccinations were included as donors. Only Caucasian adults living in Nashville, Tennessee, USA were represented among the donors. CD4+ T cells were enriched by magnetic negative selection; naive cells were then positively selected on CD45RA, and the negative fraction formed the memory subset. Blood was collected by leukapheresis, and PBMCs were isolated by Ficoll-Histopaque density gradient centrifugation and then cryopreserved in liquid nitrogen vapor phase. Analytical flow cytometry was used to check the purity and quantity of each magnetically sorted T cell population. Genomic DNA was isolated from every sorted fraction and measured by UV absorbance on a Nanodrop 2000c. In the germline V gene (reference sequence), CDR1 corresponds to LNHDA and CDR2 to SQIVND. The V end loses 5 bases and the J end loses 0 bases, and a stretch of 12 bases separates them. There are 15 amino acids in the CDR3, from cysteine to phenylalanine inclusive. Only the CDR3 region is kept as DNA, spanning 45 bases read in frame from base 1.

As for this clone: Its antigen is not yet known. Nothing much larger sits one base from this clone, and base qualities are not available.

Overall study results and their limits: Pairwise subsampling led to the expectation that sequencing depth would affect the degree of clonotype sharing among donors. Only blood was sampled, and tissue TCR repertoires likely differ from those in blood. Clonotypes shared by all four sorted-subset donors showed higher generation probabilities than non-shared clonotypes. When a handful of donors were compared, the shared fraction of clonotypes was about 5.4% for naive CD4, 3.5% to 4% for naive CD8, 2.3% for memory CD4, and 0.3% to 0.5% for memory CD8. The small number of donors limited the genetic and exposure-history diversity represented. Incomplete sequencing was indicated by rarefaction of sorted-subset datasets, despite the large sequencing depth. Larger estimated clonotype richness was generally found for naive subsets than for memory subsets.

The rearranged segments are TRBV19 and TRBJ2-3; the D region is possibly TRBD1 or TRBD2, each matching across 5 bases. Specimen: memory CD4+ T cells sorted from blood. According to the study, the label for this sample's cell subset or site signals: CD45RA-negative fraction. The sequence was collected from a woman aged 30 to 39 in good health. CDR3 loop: CASSVGTRSTDTQYF. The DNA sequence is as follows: TGTGCCAGTAGTGTCGGGACCCGAAGCACAGATACGCAGTATTTT.